The source of this TCR beta chain is a study of blood T cell repertoires in COVID-19. Overall study context: The origin of the acute and convalescent COVID-19 samples was the United States, Italy and Spain. PBMCs, B-cell-depleted T cells, or T cells provided the cDNA or gDNA that made up the material.

In the authors' workflow: The authors estimated nucleated cell counts from reference gene primer amplification. Clones were read by immunoSEQ multiplex PCR, and TCRdb kept only the in-frame ones, dropping some. The V and J calls and clone size are taken from that table; D and trimming were inferred from the DNA. The repertoire includes 200,000 to 250,000 clones, approximately 85% of them detected once, and about 2.5% sits in the top ten. V lost 1 base to trimming and J lost 9 bases, with 17 bases between them. Germline lookup yields CDR1 SGHRS and CDR2 YFSETQ. This CDR3 region has 15 residues. Seattle-derived patients entered the study during active infection and were followed longitudinally.

This sequence joins TRBV5-1 and TRBJ2-1; D possibly corresponds to TRBD1 (6 bases). Source material: peripheral blood. The TCR comes from a woman aged 70-85 years with COVID-19, enrolled during active disease. This CDR3 reads CASSLKGQGNGEQFF. CDR3 in DNA: TGCGCCAGCAGCTTGAAGGGGCAGGGGAACGGTGAGCAGTTCTTC.